This T cell receptor (beta chain) came from a study of CD4 and CD8 cells across lung adenocarcinoma regions. TCRdb used MiXCR to reprocess the PCR reads, holding one entry per CDR3 protein. In the table there are approximately 5,000 distinct CDR3 sequences, 55% to 75% of which are singletons. CDR1 is LGHDT, CDR2 YNNKEL, per germline (reference sequence). Trimming cost V 1 base and J 0 bases, with 10 bases left between them. This CDR3 region has 16 residues. Sequencing was performed on CD4+ T cells from the center of a lung tumor. The chain uses TRBV3-1 and TRBJ1-3; D ambiguous. This clonotype was sampled from a male donor with lung adenocarcinoma. The CD4 and CD8 labels of this study may be unreliable. The chain's CDR3 is CASSQGLSSSGNTIYF. In DNA, the CDR3 is TGTGCCAGCAGCCAAGGCCTCAGCTCCTCTGGAAACACCATATATTTT.